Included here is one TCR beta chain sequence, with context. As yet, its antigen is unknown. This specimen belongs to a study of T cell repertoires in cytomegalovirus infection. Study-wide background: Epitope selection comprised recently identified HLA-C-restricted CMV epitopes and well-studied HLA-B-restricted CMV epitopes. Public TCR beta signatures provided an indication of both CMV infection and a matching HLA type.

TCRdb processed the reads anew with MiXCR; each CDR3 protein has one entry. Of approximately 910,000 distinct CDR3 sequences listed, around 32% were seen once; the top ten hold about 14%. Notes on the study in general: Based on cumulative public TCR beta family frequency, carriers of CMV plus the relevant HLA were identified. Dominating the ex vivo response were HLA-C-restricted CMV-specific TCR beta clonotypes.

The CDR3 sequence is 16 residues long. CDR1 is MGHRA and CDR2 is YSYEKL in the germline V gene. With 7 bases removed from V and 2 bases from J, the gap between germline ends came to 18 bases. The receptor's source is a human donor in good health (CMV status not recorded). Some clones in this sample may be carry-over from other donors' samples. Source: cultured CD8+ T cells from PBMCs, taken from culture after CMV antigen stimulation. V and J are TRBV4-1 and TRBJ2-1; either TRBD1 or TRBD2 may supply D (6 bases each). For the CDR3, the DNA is TGCGCCAGCACCCACTTCGGAGGGGGGCCCTACAATGAGCAGTTCTTC. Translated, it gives CASTHFGGGPYNEQFF.